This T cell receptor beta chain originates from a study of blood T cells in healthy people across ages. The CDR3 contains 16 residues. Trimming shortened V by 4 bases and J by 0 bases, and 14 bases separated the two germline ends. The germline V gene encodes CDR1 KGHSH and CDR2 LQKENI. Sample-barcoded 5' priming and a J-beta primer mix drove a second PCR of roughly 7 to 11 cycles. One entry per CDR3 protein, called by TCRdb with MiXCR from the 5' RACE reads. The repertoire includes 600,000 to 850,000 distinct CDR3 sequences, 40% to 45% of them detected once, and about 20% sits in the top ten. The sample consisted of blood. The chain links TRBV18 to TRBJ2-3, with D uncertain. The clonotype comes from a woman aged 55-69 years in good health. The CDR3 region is CASSQRLRSSTDTQYF. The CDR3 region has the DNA TGTGCCAGCTCACAGAGACTGCGGTCGAGCACAGATACGCAGTATTTT.